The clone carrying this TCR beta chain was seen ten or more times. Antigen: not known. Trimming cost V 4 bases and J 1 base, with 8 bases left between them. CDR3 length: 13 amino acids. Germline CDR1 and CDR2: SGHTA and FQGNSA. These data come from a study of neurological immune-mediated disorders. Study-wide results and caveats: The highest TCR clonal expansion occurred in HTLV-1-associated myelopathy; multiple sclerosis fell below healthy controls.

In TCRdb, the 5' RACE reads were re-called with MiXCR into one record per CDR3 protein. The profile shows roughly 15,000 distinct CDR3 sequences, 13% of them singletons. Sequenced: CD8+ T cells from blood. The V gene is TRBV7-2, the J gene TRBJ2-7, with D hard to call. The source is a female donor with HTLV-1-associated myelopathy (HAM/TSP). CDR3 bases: TGTGCCAGCAGCTATTACGCATCCTACGAGCAGTACTTC. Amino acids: CASSYYASYEQYF.